This passage covers 31 T cell receptor beta chains from one sample sequenced in a study of T cell responses to AZD1222 COVID-19 vaccine. This table comes from immunoSEQ multiplex PCR, and its TCRdb copy is limited to in-frame clones, with some not included. The sample carries roughly 150,000 clones, over 80% recorded once. The specimen comprised peripheral blood, sampled 28 days after the second AZD1222 dose. Receptors originate from an adult who received the AZD1222 COVID-19 vaccine.

The chain uses TRBV28 and TRBJ2-5; TRBD2 matches 9 bases. This CDR3 is built from 17 residues. Trimming removed 3 bases from V and 2 bases from J; junction bases left unmatched: 10. Germline-derived CDR1 and CDR2 are MDHEN and SYDVKM. In DNA, the CDR3 is TGTGCCAGCAGTTTGGGCGGGGGGGCCGTGGTTCAAGAGACCCAGTACTTC. Translated: CASSLGGGAVVQETQYF.

The chain employs TRBV29-1 and TRBJ1-1; weak D call: TRBD1 (5 bases). CDR1 is SQVTM, CDR2 ANQGSEA, per germline. The V end lost 4 bases, the J end lost 5 bases, and 20 bases lay between the germline ends. The CDR3 covers 15 residues. The CDR3 loop reads CSVATLGQGVTEAFF. CDR3 DNA: TGCAGCGTTGCAACTCTGGGGCAGGGTGTGACTGAAGCTTTCTTT.

The gene calls are TRBV7-9 and TRBJ2-4; maybe TRBD1 (6 bases). The CDR3 contains 15 residues. Germline CDR1 SEHNR, CDR2 FQNEAQ (reference sequence). V dropped 1 base and J dropped 7 bases, with 14 bases sitting between them. The CDR3, as DNA: TGTGCCAGCAGCTTAGTATTGGGCCAGGGGAACATTCAGTACTTC. It translates to CASSLVLGQGNIQYF.

The rearrangement links TRBV11-2 to TRBJ2-2, with D unresolved. Between the trimmed V and J ends, which lost 0 bases and 0 bases, there was a span of 11 bases. Germline CDR1 and CDR2: SGHAT and FQNNGV. This CDR3 is 17 amino acids long. CDR3 bases: TGTGCCAGCAGCTTAGATCGCCGGTTATCGAACACCGGGGAGCTGTTTTTT. This translates into CASSLDRRLSNTGELFF. Together with reference TRBV11-2 and TRBJ2-2, the CDR3 gives the full variable domain: EAGVAQSPRYKIIEKRQSVAFWCNPISGHATLYWYQQILGQGPKLLIQFQNNGVVDDSQLPKDRFSAERLKGVDSTLKIQPAKLEDSAVYLCASSLDRRLSNTGELFFGEGSRLTVL.

This clone was counted between two and nine times. V gene TRBV5-6 combines with J gene TRBJ1-2, with TRBD1 as a possible D gene (6 bases). This CDR3 comprises 13 residues. Trimming stripped 4 bases from V and 6 bases from J, with 13 bases between. Germline V lookup: CDR1 SGHDT, CDR2 YYEEEE. CDR3 residues: CASSPGDNNGYTF. CDR3 nucleotide sequence: TGTGCCAGCAGCCCGGGGGACAACAATGGCTACACCTTC.

The V gene is TRBV18, the J gene TRBJ2-5, with a weak D call TRBD1 (6 bases). CDR3 size: 18 residues. With 4 bases removed from V and 1 base from J, the gap between germline ends came to 22 bases. CDR1 is KGHSH, CDR2 LQKENI, per germline. The CDR3 sequence: CASSRNRDTNLPQETQYF. CDR3 DNA: TGTGCCAGCTCACGGAACCGGGACACTAACCTTCCCCAAGAGACCCAGTACTTC.

This sequence joins TRBV11-2 and TRBJ1-4; 7 nucleotides match TRBD1. The germline CDR1 and CDR2 sequences are SGHAT and FQNNGV. V lost 3 bases to trimming and J lost 1 base; unmatched junction nucleotides: 2. The CDR3 extends over 15 amino acids. The CDR3, as DNA: TGTGCCAGCAGCTTGGGACAGCTAACTAATGAAAAACTGTTTTTT. It yields the protein CASSLGQLTNEKLFF.

The V and J genes are TRBV4-1 and TRBJ2-7; possible D gene TRBD2, 7 bases. The CDR3 extends over 12 amino acids. Germline V gives CDR1 MGHRA, CDR2 YSYEKL. V was trimmed by 5 bases and J by 7 bases, leaving 12 bases between them. The CDR3 loop is CASSLQGGEQYF. CDR3 nucleotide sequence: TGCGCCAGCAGCTTACAGGGAGGGGAGCAGTACTTC.

J is TRBJ2-5 and V is TRBV6-5; TRBD2 aligns across 8 bases. CDR1 and CDR2 from the germline V gene are MNHEY and SVGAGI. The CDR3 runs 15 residues. The V segment lost 5 bases and the J segment 2 bases; nucleotides outside the gene matches: 7. CDR3 loop: CASSHPGTRQETQYF. The DNA for the CDR3 is TGTGCCAGCAGTCACCCCGGGACTAGACAAGAGACCCAGTACTTC.

The V and J genes are TRBV10-3 and TRBJ1-1; a weak D match, TRBD1 (5 bases). Germline CDR1 ENHRY, CDR2 SYGVKD. Trimming removed 0 bases at V and 0 bases at J, with 14 bases between. This CDR3 contains 17 residues. CDR3 coding DNA: TGTGCCATCAGTGAGTCGACTCGAGGGGCCATGAACACTGAAGCTTTCTTT. Its protein is CAISESTRGAMNTEAFF.

This chain uses TRBV3-1 (or the pseudogene TRBV3-2) with TRBJ2-3; 8 bases fit TRBD2. The CDR3 has 15 amino acids. CDR1 is LGHDT and CDR2 is YNNKEL in the germline V gene (reference sequence). V gave up 4 bases and J gave up 2 bases; unmatched junction bases: 5. CDR3 loop: CASSPIAGITDTQYF. DNA for the CDR3: TGTGCCAGCAGCCCCATAGCGGGAATCACAGATACGCAGTATTTT.

The rearrangement links TRBV11-2 to TRBJ2-7; D is tentatively TRBD1 or TRBD2 (5 bases each). V lost 0 bases to trimming and J lost 3 bases, with 18 bases between them. CDR1 is SGHAT, CDR2 FQNNGV, per germline. CDR3 length equals 17 residues. The CDR3: CASSLDSEGPIRYEQYF. The CDR3 DNA sequence: TGTGCCAGCAGCTTAGATAGTGAGGGACCCATTCGCTACGAGCAGTACTTC.

The V and J genes are TRBV6-5 and TRBJ1-2; tentatively, D is TRBD1 (5 bases). The germline V gene has CDR1 MNHEY and CDR2 SVGAGI. With 8 bases removed from V and 3 bases from J, the gap between germline ends came to 13 bases. The CDR3 runs to 13 residues. CDR3 protein: CASRGVEDYGYTF. As DNA, the CDR3 is TGTGCCAGCCGGGGGGTGGAAGACTATGGCTACACCTTC.

This clone appeared a few times. V gene TRBV4-3 combines with J gene TRBJ2-3; D is uncertain. Per germline, CDR1 LGHNA and CDR2 YSLEER. Deletions cut 0 bases from V and 7 bases from J, with 8 bases between. The CDR3 loop spans 13 amino acids. The CDR3 DNA follows: TGCGCCAGCAGCCAAGACCTGAGGTATACGCAGTATTTT. It translates to CASSQDLRYTQYF.

This sequence joins TRBV11-3 and TRBJ2-7; possible D gene TRBD2, 7 bases. CDR1 is SGHNT and CDR2 is YENEEA in the germline V gene. Trimming took off 0 bases at V and 3 bases at J, with 12 bases between the two ends. This CDR3 is built from 15 residues. CDR3 protein: CASSLDSGGHYEQYF. The CDR3 DNA reads TGTGCCAGCAGCTTAGATTCCGGGGGGCACTACGAGCAGTACTTC.

The table lists this clone with many counts. The chain employs TRBV4-2 and TRBJ1-1; TRBD1 might be the D (6 bases). The V gene's germline CDR1 is LGHNA and CDR2 YNFKEQ. The germline V and J ends were trimmed by 0 bases and 0 bases, with 11 bases remaining between them. This CDR3 comprises 16 residues. The CDR3 reads CASSQEGTGMNTEAFF. The CDR3 coding sequence is TGTGCCAGCAGCCAAGAAGGAACAGGGATGAACACTGAAGCTTTCTTT.

The gene calls are TRBV7-2 and TRBJ2-1; the D gene is possibly TRBD1 (6 bases). Trimming cost V 2 bases and J 2 bases, with 10 bases left between them. Germline CDR1 SGHTA, CDR2 FQGNSA. CDR3 size: 15 residues. In nucleotides, the CDR3 is TGTGCCAGCAGCTTACAGGGGTCAACCTACAATGAGCAGTTCTTC. It encodes CASSLQGSTYNEQFF.

This clone was recorded once. This chain connects TRBV30 to TRBJ1-2, with D possibly matching TRBD1 (5 bases). Germline CDR1 and CDR2: GTSNPN and SVGIG (reference sequence). This CDR3 comprises 15 residues. The germline V and J ends were trimmed by 0 bases and 0 bases, with 11 bases remaining between them. CDR3 nucleotides: TGTGCCTGGAGTGTTCCTAGGGACGCTAACTATGGCTACACCTTC. This codes for CAWSVPRDANYGYTF.

The chain carries TRBV5-1 and TRBJ1-2, with D possibly matching TRBD1 (6 bases). Looked up from germline, CDR1 is SGHRS and CDR2 is YFSETQ. V was shortened by 4 bases and J by 4 bases, with 11 bases between the two germline ends. The CDR3 spans 13 residues. The CDR3 spells CASSTGQSYGYTF. DNA for the CDR3: TGCGCCAGCAGCACTGGACAGAGCTATGGCTACACCTTC.

The V and J genes are TRBV9 and TRBJ1-1; D gene ambiguous. Germline V lookup: CDR1 SGDLS, CDR2 YYNGEE. CDR3 length: 14 residues. V was cut by 3 bases and J by 0 bases, with 9 bases left in between. The CDR3 loop is CASSGKDLNTEAFF. CDR3 DNA sequence: TGTGCCAGCAGCGGAAAGGACCTGAACACTGAAGCTTTCTTT.

V is TRBV5-1 and J is TRBJ2-5; 8 bases line up with TRBD1. Looked up from germline, CDR1 is SGHRS and CDR2 is YFSETQ. V was clipped by 9 bases and J by 5 bases; unmatched bases: 12. CDR3 length equals 14 residues. The CDR3 nucleotides read TGCGCCACTACGGACAGGGCTTCTCAGGAGACCCAGTACTTC. Amino acid sequence: CATTDRASQETQYF.

The chain couples TRBV7-2 to TRBJ1-3; D call uncertain. The CDR3 runs 16 residues. V lost 4 bases and J lost 1, with 14 bases in between. Germline assignment: CDR1 SGHTA and CDR2 FQGNSA. The CDR3 protein is CASSSTRGGSGNTIYF. The CDR3 DNA reads as TGTGCCAGCAGCTCCACCAGAGGAGGTTCTGGAAACACCATATATTTT.

The chain has TRBV12-5 and TRBJ2-5; TRBD2 aligns across 8 bases. Germline CDR1 is LGHNT and CDR2 is FRNRAP. The J segment lost 3 bases and the V segment lost 6 bases, leaving 9 bases of the junction unmatched. CDR3 length equals 15 residues. The CDR3 sequence is CASGSTSDPKETQYF. As DNA, the CDR3 is TGTGCTAGTGGGTCGACTAGCGACCCGAAAGAGACCCAGTACTTC.

The chain links TRBV3-1 (or the pseudogene TRBV3-2) to TRBJ2-5; TRBD2 matches at 9 bases. CDR3 size: 16 residues. Trimming at V came to 1 base and at J to 1 base, leaving 4 bases not matched to a gene. The V gene's germline CDR1 is LGHDT and CDR2 YNNKEL (reference sequence). The CDR3 DNA follows: TGTGCCAGCAGCCAAGGGCTAGCGGGACTCCAAGAGACCCAGTACTTC. It is translated as CASSQGLAGLQETQYF.

This clone has more than one count but fewer than ten. The genes are TRBV19 and TRBJ1-1; possibly TRBD1 for D (5 bases). The CDR3 spans 14 residues. The germline V gene has CDR1 LNHDA and CDR2 SQIVND (reference sequence). V shed 6 bases and J shed 7 bases, with 18 bases lying between them. The CDR3 sequence is CASRKDRSLIEAFF. The CDR3 DNA reads as TGTGCCAGTAGGAAAGACAGATCCCTTATTGAAGCTTTCTTT.

V gene TRBV7-2 combines with J gene TRBJ1-5; D is undetermined. The germline CDR1 and CDR2 sequences are SGHTA and FQGNSA. CDR3 length equals 12 residues. Between the trimmed V and J ends, which lost 1 base and 5 bases, there was a span of 3 bases. DNA of the CDR3: TGTGCCAGCAGCTTAGATGATCAGCCCCAGCATTTT. It encodes CASSLDDQPQHF.

This clone was found once. The V call is TRBV29-1, the J call TRBJ1-4, with 7 bases identical to TRBD1. The germline CDR1 and CDR2 sequences are SQVTM and ANQGSEA. J lost 4 bases, V lost 2 bases, and 7 bases had no gene match. The CDR3 runs to 15 residues. The CDR3: CSVETAGGLNEKLFF. In DNA, the CDR3 is TGCAGCGTTGAAACGGCAGGGGGACTTAATGAAAAACTGTTTTTT.

The V and J genes are TRBV27 and TRBJ2-5; TRBD2 is a possible D gene (7 bases). Germline V gene sequence: CDR1 MNHEY, CDR2 SMNVEV (reference sequence). CDR3 length: 14 residues. V was pared by 5 bases and J by 5 bases, with 15 bases between. The CDR3 sequence: CASSIHREGETQYF. CDR3 DNA: TGTGCCAGCAGTATACACAGGGAGGGTGAGACCCAGTACTTC.

This clone was seen only once. The chain combines TRBV18 with TRBJ1-1; D is uncertain. CDR1 is KGHSH, CDR2 LQKENI, per germline. The germline V and J ends were trimmed by 6 bases and 1 base, with 9 bases remaining between them. The CDR3 consists of 13 residues. CDR3 DNA: TGTGCCAGCTCCAGCAAAACGAACACTGAAGCTTTCTTT. Amino acids: CASSSKTNTEAFF.

The gene calls are TRBV9 and TRBJ2-1, with D possibly matching TRBD1 (6 bases). The CDR3 runs 13 residues. CDR1 SGDLS and CDR2 YYNGEE come from the germline V gene. Trimming left V 3 bases short and J 7 bases short, with 11 bases between. This CDR3 is CASSAPGVNEQFF. For the CDR3, the DNA is TGTGCCAGCAGCGCCCCAGGGGTTAATGAGCAGTTCTTC.

The chain uses TRBV15 and TRBJ2-5; tentatively, D is TRBD1 (5 bases). From germline, CDR1 is LNHNV and CDR2 YYDKDF (reference sequence). Trimming cost V 5 bases and J 0 bases, with 10 bases left between them. The CDR3 loop spans 14 amino acids. CDR3 sequence: CATSLNRYQETQYF. CDR3 sequence (DNA): TGTGCCACCAGCCTAAACAGGTACCAAGAGACCCAGTACTTC.